A selection of T cell receptor beta chains follows, all from one sample in a study of blood T cell repertoires in COVID-19. Sequencing was performed with immunoSEQ multiplex PCR; in TCRdb, only in-frame clones are kept and a portion is missing. The repertoire includes about 430,000 clones, about 88% of them detected once, and 1.4% to 1.5% sits in the top ten. The source material was PBMCs or T cells enriched from blood (not recorded which). These receptors were collected from a woman under 30 who had been exposed to COVID-19. The conserved cysteine and the conserved F or W are not part of the CDR3 here. A D gene is named only where the DNA matches it firmly.

>TRBV28|TRBD1
ASRQQGVGYEQY
>TRBV19|NA
ASTAGRVFNEKLF
>TRBV27|NA
ASSLGGGTIDYGYT
>TRBV4-2|TRBD2
ASSHTTVRAAGTSGRAGELF
>TRBV28|TRBD2
ASSLSGGSSYNEQF
>TRBV5-1|NA
ASSLVTGTYNEQF
>TRBV28|TRBD2
ASSFPTRTSGTTDTQY
>TRBV9|NA
ASSVEDRGTHEQY
>TRBV28|TRBD2
ALGGFDEQY
>TRBV2|TRBD1
ASSGDRVSYNEQF
>TRBV2|TRBD1
ASSPGGTGANVLT
>TRBV5-1|TRBD2
ASSLAGLAGHNEQF
>TRBV7-6|NA
ASSSGTHPYNEQF
>TRBV11-2|TRBD2
ASSSRTWAGVSEQY
>TRBV28|NA
ASSLSRSSGNTIY
>TRBV6-5|TRBD1
ASSYTVTGVEQY
>TRBV6-4|TRBD1
ASSDSIDRGSDTQY
>TRBV5-5|NA
ASSLADLRVHGYT
>TRBV2|NA
ASSRLVIEQF
>TRBV4-1|TRBD1
ASSQATGGWETQY
>TRBV7-9|TRBD1
ASSLLATRDRVSGGLY
>TRBV7-9|NA
ASSLGHDTYEQY
>TRBV4-1|NA
ASSQVIWSSYNEQF
>TRBV10-1|NA
ASSDRGYEQY
>TRBV4-1|NA
ASSPWEAQETQY
>TRBV7-9|TRBD1
ASSLGMGTANYGYT
>TRBV21-1|NA
ASSTCQGTYGYT
>TRBV24-1|TRBD1
ATSDLGPGQGNTGELF
>TRBV4-1|NA
ASSQDGPDMQGSSPLH
>TRBV28|NA
ASMRAYSNQPQH
>TRBV6-5|TRBD1
ASRAGQGKNIQY
>TRBV7-8|NA
ASSDMNTGELF
>TRBV30|NA
AGGRGSTEAF
>TRBV24-1|NA
ATSDWSRSSYNEQF
>TRBV5-4|TRBD2
ASSSTSGGTDTQY
>TRBV28|TRBD1
ASSLSSGTGVRGYT
>TRBV6-8|TRBD1
ASSSGTGTTYEQY
>TRBV28|NA
ASSFLSQPQH
>TRBV5-1|TRBD2
ASSRQGTSGHEQY
>TRBV7-9|NA
ASSLAGPYNEQF
>TRBV18|TRBD2
ASSPPGGYEQY
>TRBV4-3|TRBD1
ASSHWTGMNTEAF
>TRBV29-1|TRBD2
SVAPLAGEETQY
>TRBV27|TRBD2
ASSSTSGGYEQY
>TRBV7-9|NA
ASTLASPSETQY
>TRBV18|NA
ASSLTGSGNTEAF
>TRBV28|NA
ASLAASYEQY
>TRBV10-3|TRBD1
ATGQGGETQY
>TRBV12-3/TRBV12-4|NA
ASTQGGNYGYT
>TRBV6-5|TRBD1
ASRTTGGLSPLH
>TRBV27|NA
ASSSPGAITDTQY
>TRBV19|NA
AGQKDRNTGELF
>TRBV6-5|TRBD1
ASSYSTGILSYEQY
>TRBV28|TRBD1
ASSPGPTTGGDPNYGYT
>TRBV5-8|NA
ASSQPTGRSSYEQY
>TRBV29-1|TRBD1
SVERSLGTGPTGELF
>TRBV6-5|NA
ASSTRQKYNEQF
>TRBV5-4|NA
ASSKQGAGELF
>TRBV30|NA
AWSRGTGELF
>TRBV18|NA
ASSPGLSQETQY